These 13 T cell receptor beta chains were sequenced from one sample in a study of T-cell memory formation after mild COVID-19. TCRdb re-derived calls from the 5' RACE reads in MiXCR, one entry per CDR3 protein. The sample lists under 400,000 distinct CDR3 sequences, over 25% occurring once. Sequenced material: PBMCs or a T cell subset sorted from them (not recorded which). All receptors derive from an adult woman who had mild COVID-19 (a few samples of this study predate the infection). Cell type and time point are not known.

The chain employs TRBV15 and TRBJ1-2; D is possibly TRBD1 (5 bases). The CDR3 contains 19 residues. CDR1 LNHNV and CDR2 YYDKDF come from the germline V gene (reference sequence). The V end was cut by 5 bases, the J end by 6 bases, with 31 bases between. Here the CDR3 DNA reads TGTGCCACCAGCCCGAACGTCGGTGGACTGACAGCCCATGGGGATGGCTACACCTTC. Protein: CATSPNVGGLTAHGDGYTF.

This chain uses TRBV7-9 with TRBJ2-3, with D possibly matching TRBD1 (6 bases). V lost 3 bases and J 6 bases, leaving 16 bases between the germline ends. The CDR3 is 15 amino acids. Germline CDR1 and CDR2: SEHNR and FQNEAQ (reference sequence). The CDR3 loop is CASSLDSGTRDTQYF. For the CDR3, the DNA is TGTGCCAGCAGCTTGGATTCCGGGACAAGGGATACGCAGTATTTT.

This rearrangement joins TRBV5-1 to TRBJ2-3; 10 bases are a match to TRBD2. The V and J ends lost 4 bases and 3 bases, in that order; junction bases with no gene match: 5. The CDR3 length is 15 residues. Germline V gives CDR1 SGHRS, CDR2 YFSETQ. The CDR3 region is CASSPGGLATDTQYF. CDR3 DNA sequence: TGCGCCAGCAGCCCCGGGGGACTAGCGACAGATACGCAGTATTTT. Drawing the rest from reference TRBV5-1 and TRBJ2-3, the complete variable domain is KAGVTQTPRYLIKTRGQQVTLSCSPISGHRSVSWYQQTPGQGLQFLFEYFSETQRNKGNFPGRFSGRQFSNSRSEMNVSTLELGDSALYLCASSPGGLATDTQYFGPGTRLTVL.

This clonotype has only one observation. The V call is TRBV14, the J call TRBJ2-1, with a possible D match to TRBD2 (6 bases). Germline lookup yields CDR1 SGHDN and CDR2 FVKESK. The CDR3 length is 14 residues. V was shortened by 1 base and J by 6 bases, with 10 bases between the two germline ends. CDR3 protein: CASSQVGEANEQFF. CDR3 DNA sequence: TGTGCCAGCAGCCAAGTGGGGGAGGCCAATGAGCAGTTCTTC.

The V gene is TRBV7-2, the J gene TRBJ2-5; 12 bases line up with TRBD2. J lost 5 bases, V lost 5 bases, and 6 bases had no gene match. This CDR3 spans 15 amino acids. Germline CDR1 and CDR2: SGHTA and FQGNSA. This CDR3 reads CASSVTSGGRETQYF. CDR3 coding DNA: TGTGCCAGCAGCGTTACTAGCGGGGGGCGGGAGACCCAGTACTTC.

This chain uses TRBV25-1 with TRBJ1-5; TRBD1 might be the D (5 bases). The germline CDR1 and CDR2 sequences are MGHDK and SYGVNS. CDR3 size: 14 residues. Between the trimmed V and J ends, which lost 6 bases and 0 bases, there was a span of 9 bases. The CDR3 spells CASSSTDSNQPQHF. CDR3 sequence (DNA): TGTGCCAGCAGCTCGACAGATAGCAATCAGCCCCAGCATTTT. Looking up the rest from reference TRBV25-1 and TRBJ1-5 gives the full variable domain: EADIYQTPRYLVIGTGKKITLECSQTMGHDKMYWYQQDPGMELHLIHYSYGVNSTEKGDLSSESTVSRIRTEHFPLTLESARPSHTSQYLCASSSTDSNQPQHFGDGTRLSIL.

This clonotype was detected a few times. The gene calls are TRBV7-9 and TRBJ2-3; D is uncertain. Germline V gene data show CDR1 as SEHNR and CDR2 as FQNEAQ (reference sequence). The germline V and J ends were trimmed by 3 bases and 0 bases, with 7 bases remaining between them. The CDR3 loop spans 14 amino acids. The CDR3 loop reads CASSFRASTDTQYF. CDR3 nucleotides: TGTGCCAGCAGCTTTAGGGCTAGCACAGATACGCAGTATTTT. Using reference TRBV7-9 and TRBJ2-3 for the parts outside the CDR3, the full variable domain is DTGVSQNPRHKITKRGQNVTFRCDPISEHNRLYWYRQTLGQGPEFLTYFQNEAQLEKSRLLSDRFSAERPKGSFSTLEIQRTEQGDSAMYLCASSFRASTDTQYFGPGTRLTVL.

V usage is TRBV12-3 or TRBV12-4 and J usage is TRBJ2-7, with unresolved D. Trimming left V 6 bases short and J 3 bases short, with 9 bases between. The CDR3 contains 12 residues. The CDR3 sequence: CASSVHYYEQYF. CDR3 in DNA: TGTGCCAGCAGCGTACACTACTACGAGCAGTACTTC.

This rearrangement joins TRBV15 to TRBJ1-5; D not certain. The length of the CDR3 is 17 residues. V was cut by 3 bases and J by 2 bases, with 17 bases left in between. Germline V gives CDR1 LNHNV, CDR2 YYDKDF (reference sequence). Written as DNA, the CDR3 is TGTGCCACCAGCAGCCTCACGCATTATACGGGCAATCAGCCCCAGCATTTT. It codes for CATSSLTHYTGNQPQHF.

This clonotype was found many times. This chain joins TRBV5-1 and TRBJ2-5; D is uncertain. V shed 0 bases and J shed 3 bases, with 9 bases lying between them. CDR1 and CDR2 from the germline V gene are SGHRS and YFSETQ. This CDR3 has 14 residues. This chain's CDR3 is CASSLGREEETQYF. DNA of the CDR3: TGCGCCAGCAGCTTGGGCCGCGAAGAAGAGACCCAGTACTTC.

This clonotype appeared a few times. This chain links TRBV3-1 with TRBJ2-1; TRBD2 matches at 15 bases. The CDR3 has 17 amino acids. V was pared by 2 bases and J by 8 bases, with 7 bases of the junction left unmatched. The V gene's germline CDR1 is LGHDT and CDR2 YNNKEL (reference sequence). The CDR3 DNA sequence: TGTGCCAGCAGCCAACCGGGACTAGCGGGAGGAGGCGATGAGCAGTTCTTC. Its protein is CASSQPGLAGGGDEQFF.

The genes are TRBV24-1 and TRBJ2-1; D remains ambiguous. The CDR3 spans 12 residues. Germline values: CDR1 KGHDR, CDR2 SFDVKD. The ends were cut back, 4 bases at V and 4 bases at J, with 4 bases in the middle. As DNA, the CDR3 is TGTGCCACCAGTGAGGATTACAATGAGCAGTTCTTC. Its protein product is CATSEDYNEQFF.

The gene calls are TRBV9 and TRBJ2-7; TRBD2 matches 7 bases. The CDR3 runs 16 residues. Trimming at V came to 4 bases and at J to 0 bases, leaving 10 bases not matched to a gene. Germline V CDR1 and CDR2: SGDLS, YYNGEE. The CDR3 DNA reads as TGTGCCAGCAGCCCCGGGACCGGGACTAACTCCTACGAGCAGTACTTC. It translates to CASSPGTGTNSYEQYF.